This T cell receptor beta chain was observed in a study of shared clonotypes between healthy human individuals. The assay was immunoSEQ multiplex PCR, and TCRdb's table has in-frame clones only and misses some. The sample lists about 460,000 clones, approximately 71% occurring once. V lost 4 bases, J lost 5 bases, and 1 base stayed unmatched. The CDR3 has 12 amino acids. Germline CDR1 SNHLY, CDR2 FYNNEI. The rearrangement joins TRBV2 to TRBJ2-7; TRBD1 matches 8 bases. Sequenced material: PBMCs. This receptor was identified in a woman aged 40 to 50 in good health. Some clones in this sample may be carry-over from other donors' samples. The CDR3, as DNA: TGTGCCAGCAGTGCGGACAGGGACGAGCAGTACTTC. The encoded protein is CASSADRDEQYF.